This T cell receptor (beta chain) comes out of a study of cytomegalovirus exposure and HLA in healthy donors. Across the whole study: Among the approximately 410 genotyped donors, less than 85% were placed in the Caucasian-associated ancestry cluster. Study-wide results and caveats: The investigators catalogued about 170 TCR beta chains as cytomegalovirus-associated.

It was with 60 Vbeta and 13 Jbeta primers that the PCR ran. Clones were sequenced by immunoSEQ multiplex PCR, and TCRdb holds only the in-frame ones, with some missing. The sample has roughly 180,000 clones, roughly 9.5% seen once. This clone appeared a few times. Its antigen remains unknown. Looked up from germline, CDR1 is MNHEY and CDR2 is SVGAGI. Trimming removed 2 bases from V and 3 bases from J, with 14 bases in between. This CDR3 comprises 16 residues. The sequenced sample was PBMCs. The receptor was isolated from a woman in her twenties or thirties in good health and CMV-seropositive. The rearrangement uses TRBV6-5 and TRBJ2-1; a weak D match, TRBD1 (6 bases). CDR3 sequence reads: CASSYGAGVGYNEQFF. The CDR3 bases are TGTGCCAGCAGTTACGGTGCAGGGGTGGGCTACAATGAGCAGTTCTTC.